The T cell receptor (beta chain) described here comes from a study of CD8+ T cells in alopecia areata. Study-level results: Alopecia totalis/universalis scalp especially showed more expanded CD8+ clones than normal scalp.

CDR3 size: 11 residues. From germline, CDR1 is SQVTM and CDR2 ANQGSEA. Trimming shortened V by 1 base and J by 6 bases, and 6 bases separated the two germline ends. TCR sequencing used cDNA made by reverse transcription of extracted RNA. Some clones are missing from TCRdb's copy, which holds only in-frame ones; the method was immunoSEQ multiplex PCR. This sample has some 82,000 clones, with about 51% found just once. Comment on this clone: Its antigen is unidentified.

This clonotype was sampled from a human donor with alopecia areata. The chain combines TRBV29-1 with TRBJ1-2; D gene uncertain. Sequenced input: NKG2D-high CD8+ T cells sorted from blood. This chain's CDR3 is CSVEVPDGYTF. The CDR3 DNA reads TGCAGCGTTGAAGTACCAGATGGCTACACCTTC.